A single sample is the source of the 28 T cell receptor beta chains below, sequenced in a study of blood T cells in healthy people across ages. The use of a sample-barcoded 5' primer and a J-beta primer mix characterized a second PCR of about 6 to 12 cycles. MiXCR, run by TCRdb on the 5' RACE reads, gives a single entry per CDR3 protein. The data show hundreds of thousands of distinct CDR3 sequences, roughly 30% seen once. Source material: blood. Every receptor here comes from an elderly woman in good health.

The chain carries TRBV4-3 and TRBJ2-5, with TRBD1 as a possible D gene (5 bases). Germline V gene data show CDR1 as LGHNA and CDR2 as YSLEER. Trimming left V 0 bases short and J 5 bases short, with 13 bases between. The CDR3 sequence is 15 residues long. CDR3 amino acids: CASSQDYQGRETQYF. The CDR3 bases are TGCGCCAGCAGCCAAGATTATCAGGGCCGGGAGACCCAGTACTTC.

This clonotype was detected ten times or more. One base away lies a much larger clone, so this may be a sequencing read error. V is TRBV29-1 and J is TRBJ2-6; D might be TRBD1 (7 bases). Per germline, CDR1 SQVTM and CDR2 ANQGSEA. The CDR3 length is 13 residues. CDR3 nucleotides: TGCAGCGTACCGGGACAGCGGGCCAACGTCCGGACTTTC. This gives the protein CSVPGQRANVRTF.

This clonotype was recorded only once. This could be a read error, since a much larger clone is one nucleotide away. V and J are TRBV5-1 and TRBJ1-2; no firm D call. V lost 0 bases and J lost 10, with 13 bases in between. The CDR3 has 13 amino acids. CDR1 is SGHRS and CDR2 is YFSETQ in the germline V gene. The CDR3 DNA reads as TGCGCCAGCAGCTTGGGGACGGTGAATGACTACACCTTC. It yields the protein CASSLGTVNDYTF.

On this clonotype itself: A read error is possible here, since a much larger clone lies one base away. This chain uses TRBV11-3 with TRBJ2-7; tentatively, D is TRBD2 (6 bases). Per the germline V gene, CDR1 is SGHNT and CDR2 is YENEEA. CDR3 length: 15 residues. Here the CDR3 reads CASGLGDSSRDEQYF. In DNA form, the CDR3 reads TGTGCCAGCGGCTTAGGGGACTCCTCCCGGGACGAGCAGTACTTC.

The J gene is TRBJ1-3, the V gene TRBV25-1; TRBD1 is a possible D gene (6 bases). The V end was cut by 5 bases, the J end by 4 bases, with 9 bases between. This CDR3 comprises 13 residues. CDR1 and CDR2 from the germline V gene are MGHDK and SYGVNS. The CDR3, as DNA: TGTGCCAGCAGTACAGGGCTCGGAAACACCATATATTTT. Protein sequence: CASSTGLGNTIYF.

This clonotype was counted only a few times. This may arise from a read error, as a much more abundant clone is one base away. The chain carries TRBV5-1 and TRBJ2-7; TRBD1 matches 7 bases. Trimming at V came to 6 bases and at J to 0 bases, leaving 9 bases not matched to a gene. The germline gives CDR1 SGHRS, CDR2 YFSETQ. This CDR3 contains 15 residues. CDR3 sequence: CASKFWGQNSYEQYF. In DNA form, the CDR3 reads TGCGCCAGCAAGTTCTGGGGACAGAACTCCTACGAGCAGTACTTC.

Concerning this clonotype itself: A much larger clone lies a single base off, so this may be a read error. The gene calls are TRBV20-1 and TRBJ2-3; D remains unclear. The CDR3 contains 14 residues. Germline lookup yields CDR1 DFQATT and CDR2 SNEGSKA (reference sequence). Trimming pared 6 bases from V and 2 bases from J, leaving 15 bases between. CDR3 sequence: CSAGDPKNTDTQYF. Written as DNA, the CDR3 is TGCAGTGCCGGAGACCCTAAAAACACAGATACGCAGTATTTT.

This clonotype was observed many times. V is TRBV7-8 and J is TRBJ1-5; 7 positions match TRBD1. The CDR3 is 15 amino acids. J gave up 4 bases and V 5 bases, and 8 bases lay outside the gene matches. Germline lookup yields CDR1 SGHVS and CDR2 FQNEAQ. This chain's CDR3 is CASSILTGNNQPQHF. The CDR3 DNA reads TGTGCCAGCAGCATACTGACAGGGAATAATCAGCCCCAGCATTTT.

V is TRBV30 and J is TRBJ2-6, with no clear D. CDR3 length: 13 amino acids. Trimming left V 5 bases short and J 0 bases short, with 5 bases between. Germline V gene lookup returns CDR1 GTSNPN and CDR2 SVGIG (reference sequence). This CDR3 reads CAWGLSGANVLTF. In nucleotides, the CDR3 is TGTGCCTGGGGCCTCTCTGGGGCCAACGTCCTGACTTTC.

This clonotype showed up many times. The chain uses TRBV7-2 and TRBJ2-5; 8 positions match TRBD2. CDR1 is SGHTA, CDR2 FQGNSA, per germline. The junction had 6 bases not matched to a gene; V was cut back by 5 bases and J by 7 bases. The CDR3 runs to 13 residues. CDR3 region: CASSQPAGATQYF. CDR3 DNA sequence: TGTGCCAGCAGCCAACCAGCGGGGGCGACCCAGTACTTC.

This chain connects TRBV19 to TRBJ2-7, with D uncertain. The germline gives CDR1 LNHDA, CDR2 SQIVND (reference sequence). Trimming pared 2 bases from V and 1 base from J, leaving 6 bases between. The CDR3 has 13 amino acids. CDR3 protein: CASSIQDSYEQYF. The CDR3 nucleotides are TGTGCCAGTAGTATACAGGATTCCTACGAGCAGTACTTC.

This clonotype was seen repeatedly, ten times or more. The chain joins TRBV7-3 to TRBJ2-3; TRBD1 is a possible D gene (5 bases). Germline V CDR1 and CDR2: SGHTA, FQGTGA. This CDR3 contains 18 residues. V was trimmed by 5 bases and J by 6 bases, leaving 27 bases between them. CDR3 protein: CASSRQGDRTPSLDTQYF. CDR3 in DNA: TGTGCCAGCAGCCGACAAGGGGATAGGACCCCTAGTTTGGATACGCAGTATTTT.

This clonotype was counted at least ten times. The rearrangement uses TRBV21-1 and TRBJ2-3; the D call in the table, TRBD1, was not verified against the DNA. TRBV21-1 is annotated as a pseudogene. The CDR3 is 15 amino acids. The CDR3 region has the DNA TGTGCCAGCAGCTCCCGGACAGATTGCACAGATACGCAGTATTTT. This sequence encodes CASSSRTDCTDTQYF.

The chain is built from TRBV28 and TRBJ1-2, with D possibly being TRBD1 (6 bases). The V end lost 2 bases, the J end lost 1 base, and 11 bases lay between the germline ends. The CDR3 sequence is 15 residues long. CDR1 and CDR2 (germline): MDHEN, SYDVKM. As DNA, the CDR3 is TGTGCCAGCAGTTTAAGCCAGGGGATTAACTATGGCTACACCTTC. Its protein is CASSLSQGINYGYTF.

Details on this clonotype: A much more abundant neighbour one base away suggests this may be a read error. The chain uses TRBV6-1 and TRBJ1-2; 7 bases agree with TRBD1. The CDR3 totals 17 residues. Germline CDR1 MNHNS, CDR2 SASEGT. CDR3 in DNA: TGTACCAGCAGTGTACCGGGACAGCTATTAACTAACTATGGCTACACCTTC. Translated: CTSSVPGQLLTNYGYTF.

This clonotype was found many times. The rearrangement joins TRBV5-4 to TRBJ2-1; D could derive from TRBD1 or TRBD2 (5 bases each). CDR3 size: 14 residues. V was trimmed by 6 bases and J by 6 bases, leaving 16 bases between them. The germline gives CDR1 SGHNT, CDR2 YYREEE (reference sequence). Here the CDR3 reads CASNYVGTTNEQFF. CDR3 bases: TGTGCCAGCAACTATGTCGGGACGACCAATGAGCAGTTCTTC. The variable domain in full, completed from reference TRBV5-4 and TRBJ2-1, reads ETGVTQSPTHLIKTRGQQVTLRCSSQSGHNTVSWYQQALGQGPQFIFQYYREEENGRGNFPPRFSGLQFPNYSSELNVNALELDDSALYLCASNYVGTTNEQFFGPGTRLTVL.

This clonotype was recorded at least ten times. The chain couples TRBV30 to TRBJ2-7; no clear D. This CDR3 is built from 15 residues. With 1 base removed from V and 7 bases from J, the gap between germline ends came to 20 bases. Germline CDR1 GTSNPN, CDR2 SVGIG (reference sequence). In DNA form, the CDR3 reads TGTGCCTGGAGTGGCCGGGCCCCAGGCCCGAGGGAGCAGTACTTC. Translation gives CAWSGRAPGPREQYF. The full variable domain, in which reference TRBV30 and TRBJ2-7 provide the parts outside the CDR3, is SQTIHQWPATLVQPVGSPLSLECTVEGTSNPNLYWYRQAAGRGLQLLFYSVGIGQISSEVPQNLSASRPQDRQFILSSKKLLLSDSGFYLCAWSGRAPGPREQYFGPGTRLTVT.

There are a few counts of this clonotype. The chain uses TRBV6-2 or TRBV6-3 and TRBJ2-1, with D uncertain. The J call could be wrong; TRBJ2-7 is a better fit for the DNA end. Germline V gene sequence: CDR1 MNHEY, CDR2 SVGEGT. The CDR3 contains 14 residues. The CDR3 region has the DNA TGTGCCAGCAGTTACTCAGCCTCCTACAATGAGCAGTACTTC. Translated, it gives CASSYSASYNEQYF.

V is TRBV12-3 or TRBV12-4 and J is TRBJ2-5, with D perhaps matching TRBD2 (5 bases). Gene TRBJ2-7 matches the end of the DNA better, so the J call may be wrong. The CDR3 sequence is 12 residues long. CDR3 loop: CASSPGLTEQYF. In DNA, the CDR3 is TGTGCCAGCAGCCCCGGACTGACCGAGCAGTACTTC.

With regard to this clonotype: One base away lies a much larger clone, so this may be a sequencing read error. The chain employs TRBV14 and TRBJ2-5, with D unresolved. Trimming removed 5 bases from V and 11 bases from J, with 18 bases in between. Germline CDR1 is SGHDN and CDR2 is FVKESK. The CDR3 is 13 amino acids. The CDR3, as DNA: TGTGCCAGCAGCACCGAAACCTACAATGAGCAGTACTTC. Translation gives CASSTETYNEQYF.

There are many counts of this clonotype. The chain joins TRBV29-1 to TRBJ2-1; D is perhaps TRBD2 (5 bases). The CDR3 is made up of 11 amino acids. Germline CDR1 is SQVTM and CDR2 is ANQGSEA. V lost 4 bases to trimming and J lost 5 bases, with 6 bases between them. Here the CDR3 DNA reads TGCAGCGTTGTCGGGAACAATGAGCAGTTCTTC. Protein product: CSVVGNNEQFF.

The genes are TRBV7-3 and TRBJ2-2, with D possibly matching TRBD1 (5 bases). The CDR3 extends over 16 amino acids. The germline gives CDR1 SGHTA, CDR2 FQGTGA. With 5 bases removed from V and 5 bases from J, the gap between germline ends came to 18 bases. CDR3 residues: CASSTPGPQGTGELFF. The CDR3 DNA follows: TGTGCCAGCAGCACCCCAGGGCCTCAGGGAACCGGGGAGCTGTTTTTT.

Concerning this clonotype itself: One end of the junction varies from germline; a read error may be responsible. This rearrangement joins TRBV5-1 to TRBJ2-2; the match to TRBD1 covers 9 bases. CDR1 and CDR2 (germline): SGHRS, YFSETQ. The CDR3 is made up of 15 amino acids. The CDR3 region is CASTDRQGGTGERFF. The CDR3 nucleotides read TGCGCCAGCACTGACCGACAGGGGGGGACCGGGGAGCGGTTTTTT.

The chain couples TRBV20-1 to TRBJ2-1; 9 bases are a match to TRBD1. The CDR3 is made up of 15 amino acids. Trimming cost V 5 bases and J 5 bases; bases outside gene matches: 10. CDR1 and CDR2 (germline): DFQATT, SNEGSKA (reference sequence). CDR3 residues: CSAGTTGGRNNEQFF. CDR3 coding DNA: TGCAGTGCTGGGACTACAGGGGGCCGAAACAATGAGCAGTTCTTC.

In this sample, this clonotype turned up many times. The CDR3 nucleotides read TGTGCCAGCAGTCCCGGGACAACCGATGGCTACACCTTC. Translated, it gives CASSPGTTDGYTF. The V gene is TRBV28, the J gene TRBJ1-2, with a possible D match to TRBD1 (6 bases). Per the germline V gene, CDR1 is MDHEN and CDR2 is SYDVKM. CDR3 size: 13 residues. Deletions cut 5 bases from V and 6 bases from J, with 13 bases between.

This clonotype was recorded at least ten times. The chain carries TRBV12-3 or TRBV12-4 and TRBJ1-1, with 8 bases identical to TRBD1. This CDR3 comprises 16 residues. The V and J ends lost 1 base and 4 bases, in that order; junction bases with no gene match: 8. The CDR3 sequence is CASSLDGPGGPTEAFF. The CDR3 DNA sequence: TGTGCCAGCAGTTTAGACGGCCCAGGGGGCCCCACTGAAGCTTTCTTT.

This clonotype has ten or more counts. This chain uses TRBV30 with TRBJ1-2; D unclear. Per germline, CDR1 GTSNPN and CDR2 SVGIG (reference sequence). This CDR3 contains 13 residues. V lost 1 base, J lost 3 bases, and 9 bases lay in between. CDR3 amino acids: CAWSERVDYGYTF. The DNA of the CDR3 is TGTGCCTGGAGTGAGAGGGTCGACTATGGCTACACCTTC.

This clonotype was observed a few times. A much larger clone sits a single nucleotide away, making a read error possible. The chain recombines TRBV6-1 with TRBJ2-1; D is possibly TRBD2 (6 bases). CDR3 size: 18 residues. Germline loops: CDR1 MNHNS, CDR2 SASEGT. In DNA, the CDR3 is TGTGCCAACAGTGACAAGGACGGGCGGGGCACTTTCTACAATGAGCAGTTCTTC. Encoded protein: CANSDKDGRGTFYNEQFF.